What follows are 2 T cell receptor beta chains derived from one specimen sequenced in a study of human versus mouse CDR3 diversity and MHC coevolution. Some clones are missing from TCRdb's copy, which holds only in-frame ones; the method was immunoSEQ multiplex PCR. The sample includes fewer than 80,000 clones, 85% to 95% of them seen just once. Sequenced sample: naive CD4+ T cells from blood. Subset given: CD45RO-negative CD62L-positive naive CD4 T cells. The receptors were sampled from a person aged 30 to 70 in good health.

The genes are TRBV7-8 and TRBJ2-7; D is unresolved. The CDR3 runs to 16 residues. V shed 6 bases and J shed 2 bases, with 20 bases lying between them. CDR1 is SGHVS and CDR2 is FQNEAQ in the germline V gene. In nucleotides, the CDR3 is TGTGCCAGCAGTGTATTCGGTGAGGCAGAGACCTACGAGCAGTACTTC. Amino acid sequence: CASSVFGEAETYEQYF.

The CDR3 nucleotides are TGCGCCAGCAGCTTCTTTGACAGGGGGCCGGGGGAGACCCAGTACTTC. It translates to CASSFFDRGPGETQYF. The gene calls are TRBV5-1 and TRBJ2-5; the match to TRBD1 covers 10 bases. The CDR3 runs 16 residues. Germline V gene lookup returns CDR1 SGHRS and CDR2 YFSETQ. Unmatched junction bases numbered 9, after V lost 2 bases and J lost 5 bases.